This T cell receptor (beta chain) was identified in a study of memory CD4+ T cells and cytomegalovirus serostatus. Germline values: CDR1 SGDLS, CDR2 YYNGEE. Germline trimming cut 3 bases from V and 4 bases from J; bases unmatched to any gene: 5. This CDR3 has 15 residues. Single viable CD3+CD4+CD8-CD45RO+ cells were sorted as the memory CD4+ T cells. Assay used: immunoSEQ multiplex PCR; TCRdb lists only in-frame clones, some missing. The sample holds about 56,000 clones, around 80% seen once. The chain uses TRBV9 and TRBJ2-3, with TRBD2 matching 10 bases. The sample consisted of memory CD4+ T cells from blood. The receptor comes from an adult in good health and CMV-seronegative. Written as DNA, the CDR3 is TGTGCCAGCAGCGCACCCGGACTAGCGGCAGATACGCAGTATTTT. Protein product: CASSAPGLAADTQYF. Using reference TRBV9 and TRBJ2-3 for the parts outside the CDR3, the full variable domain is DSGVTQTPKHLITATGQRVTLRCSPRSGDLSVYWYQQSLDQGLQFLIQYYNGEERAKGNILERFSAQQFPDLHSELNLSSLELGDSALYFCASSAPGLAADTQYFGPGTRLTVL.